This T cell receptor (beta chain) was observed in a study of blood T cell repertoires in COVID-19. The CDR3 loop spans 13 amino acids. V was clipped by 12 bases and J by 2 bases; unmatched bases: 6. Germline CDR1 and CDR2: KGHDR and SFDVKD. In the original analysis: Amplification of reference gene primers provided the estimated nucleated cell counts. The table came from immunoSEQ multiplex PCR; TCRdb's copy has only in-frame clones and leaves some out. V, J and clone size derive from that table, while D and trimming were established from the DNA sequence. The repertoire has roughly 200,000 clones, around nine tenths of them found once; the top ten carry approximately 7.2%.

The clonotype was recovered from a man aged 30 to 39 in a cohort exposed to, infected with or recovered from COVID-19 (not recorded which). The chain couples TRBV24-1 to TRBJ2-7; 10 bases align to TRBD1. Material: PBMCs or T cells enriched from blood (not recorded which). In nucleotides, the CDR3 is TGTGCCCCCGCCGGGACAGGGGCCTACGAGCAGTACTTC. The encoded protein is CAPAGTGAYEQYF.